This T cell receptor (beta chain) was sequenced during a study of OX40 agonist ivuxolimab in advanced cancers. Study information: Every 2 weeks, ivuxolimab was infused into the patients intravenously at between 0.01 and 10 mg/kg. Regarding the study as a whole: Among T cells, CD8+ cells averaged more expanded clones than CD4+ cells. At doses 0.1 to 3.0 mg/kg, CD4+ and CD8+ clones expanded. No antigen was identified for the clonally expanded peripheral T cells.

TCRdb keeps only in-frame clones here, not all; method: immunoSEQ multiplex PCR. Altogether tens of thousands of clones are present, around 94% being singletons, with the ten largest covering approximately 20%. To note about this clone: Its antigen is still unknown.

V lost 4 bases and J lost 0; bases outside the gene matches: 2. The CDR3 is 15 residues long. The V gene's germline CDR1 is SEHNR and CDR2 FQNEAQ (reference sequence). This clonotype was obtained from an adult with an advanced solid tumor such as melanoma, head and neck, liver or kidney cancer. The rearrangement joins TRBV7-9 to TRBJ2-4, with TRBD1 identical over 8 bases. The material sequenced was CD4+ or CD8+ T cells sorted from blood, taken in a trial of the OX40 agonist ivuxolimab. The CDR3 DNA follows: TGTGCCAGCAGCTCGACAGGGGTAGCCAAAAACATTCAGTACTTC. Its translation is CASSSTGVAKNIQYF.